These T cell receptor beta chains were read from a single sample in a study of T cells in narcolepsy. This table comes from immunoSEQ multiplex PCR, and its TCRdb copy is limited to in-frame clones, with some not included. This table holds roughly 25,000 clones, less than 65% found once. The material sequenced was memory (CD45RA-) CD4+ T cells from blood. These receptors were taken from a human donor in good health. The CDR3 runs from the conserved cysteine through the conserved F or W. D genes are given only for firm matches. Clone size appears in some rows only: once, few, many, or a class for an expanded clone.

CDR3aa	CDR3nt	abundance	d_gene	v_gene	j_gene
CASSTRVANEKLFF	TGTGCCAGCAGCACGAGGGTGGCTAATGAAAAACTGTTTTTT	NA	NA	TRBV7-2	TRBJ1-4
CASSKGVQETQYF	TGCGCCAGCAGTAAGGGGGTCCAAGAGACCCAGTACTTC	NA	NA	TRBV10-1	TRBJ2-5
CASGGTTDTQYF	TGTGCCAGCGGAGGGACCACAGATACGCAGTATTTT	NA	NA	TRBV28	TRBJ2-3
CASSLAGTGASPLHF	TGTGCCAGCAGTTTGGCCGGGACAGGGGCTTCACCCCTCCACTTT	NA	TRBD1	TRBV28	TRBJ1-6
CASSPSLMGGYTF	TGTGCCAGCTCACCGAGTCTGATGGGCGGCTACACCTTC	NA	NA	TRBV18	TRBJ1-2
CASSLQGNTEAFF	TGTGCCAGCAGTTTACAGGGGAACACTGAAGCTTTCTTT	few	NA	TRBV6-1	TRBJ1-1
CATTTGPGTDTQYF	TGTGCCACCACTACGGGGCCTGGCACAGATACGCAGTATTTT	NA	NA	TRBV6-5	TRBJ2-3
CASSPTSVGETQYF	TGTGCCAGTAGTCCTACTAGCGTAGGAGAGACCCAGTACTTC	NA	TRBD2	TRBV19	TRBJ2-5
CASSPTDLDSPLHF	TGTGCCAGCTCACCGACCGATCTGGATTCACCCCTCCACTTT	NA	NA	TRBV18	TRBJ1-6
CASSVREVGSPLHF	TGTGCCAGCAGCGTAAGGGAAGTCGGTTCACCCCTCCACTTT	few	NA	TRBV9	TRBJ1-6
CASRYRGESTEAFF	TGTGCCAGCAGATACAGGGGAGAAAGCACTGAAGCTTTCTTT	NA	TRBD1	TRBV27	TRBJ1-1
CASSPLGGKSYEQYF	TGTGCCAGCAGTCCGCTTGGGGGGAAATCCTACGAGCAGTACTTC	NA	NA	TRBV6-5	TRBJ2-7
CASRASLGDRVGEQYF	TGTGCCAGCAGAGCCTCCCTCGGGGACAGGGTGGGCGAGCAGTACTTC	NA	TRBD1	TRBV7-8	TRBJ2-7
CASSLVTGELFF	TGTGCCAGCAGCTTAGTCACCGGGGAGCTGTTTTTT	NA	NA	TRBV7-2	TRBJ2-2
CAITFKDTQYF	TGTGCCATCACCTTTAAGGATACGCAGTATTTT	NA	NA	TRBV10-3	TRBJ2-3
CASSPGDRGKPLHF	TGTGCCAGCAGCCCCGGGGACAGGGGAAAACCCCTCCACTTT	NA	TRBD1	TRBV9	TRBJ1-6
CAWSGPNLNTEAFF	TGTGCCTGGAGTGGTCCGAACCTAAACACTGAAGCTTTCTTT	NA	NA	TRBV30	TRBJ1-1
CASSYSSVYNEQFF	TGTGCCAGCAGTTACTCGAGCGTTTACAATGAGCAGTTCTTC	few	NA	TRBV6-6	TRBJ2-1
CASSPRTSTDTQYF	TGCGCCAGCAGCCCCCGGACTAGCACAGATACGCAGTATTTT	NA	NA	TRBV5-1	TRBJ2-3
CAWTRRQGGFMNTEAFF	TGTGCCTGGACGCGGAGACAGGGCGGATTTATGAACACTGAAGCTTTCTTT	few	TRBD1	TRBV30	TRBJ1-1